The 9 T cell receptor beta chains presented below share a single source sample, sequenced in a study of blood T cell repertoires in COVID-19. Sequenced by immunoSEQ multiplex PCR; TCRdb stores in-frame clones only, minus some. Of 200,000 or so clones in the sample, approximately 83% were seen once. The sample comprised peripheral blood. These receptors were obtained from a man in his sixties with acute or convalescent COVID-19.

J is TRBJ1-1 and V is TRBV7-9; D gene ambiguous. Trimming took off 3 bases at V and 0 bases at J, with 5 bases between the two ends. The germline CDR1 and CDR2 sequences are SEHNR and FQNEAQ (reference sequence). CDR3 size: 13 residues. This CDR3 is CASSFPVNTEAFF. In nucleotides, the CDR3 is TGTGCCAGCAGCTTCCCCGTGAACACTGAAGCTTTCTTT.

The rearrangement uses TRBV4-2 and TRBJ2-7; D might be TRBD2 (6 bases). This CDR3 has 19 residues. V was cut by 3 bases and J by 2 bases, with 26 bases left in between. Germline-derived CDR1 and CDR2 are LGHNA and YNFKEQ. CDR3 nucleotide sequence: TGTGCCAGCAGCCACCCCAGGTTGGGCCCTAGCGCTCTGACCTACGAGCAGTACTTC. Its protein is CASSHPRLGPSALTYEQYF.

In nucleotides, the CDR3 is TGTGCCAGCAGTTTGAAAGGAAAGGGAGGCTACGAGCAGTACTTC. This gives the protein CASSLKGKGGYEQYF. The chain uses TRBV11-3 and TRBJ2-7, with a possible D match to TRBD2 (6 bases). The CDR3 covers 15 residues. CDR1 and CDR2 from the germline V gene are SGHNT and YENEEA. The V end was cut by 6 bases, the J end by 3 bases, with 18 bases between.

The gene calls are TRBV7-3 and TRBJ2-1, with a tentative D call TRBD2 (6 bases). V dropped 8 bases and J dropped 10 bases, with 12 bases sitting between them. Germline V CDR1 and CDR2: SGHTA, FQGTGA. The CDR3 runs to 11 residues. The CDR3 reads CASGVGREQFF. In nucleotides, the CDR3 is TGTGCCAGCGGCGTCGGGAGAGAGCAGTTCTTC.

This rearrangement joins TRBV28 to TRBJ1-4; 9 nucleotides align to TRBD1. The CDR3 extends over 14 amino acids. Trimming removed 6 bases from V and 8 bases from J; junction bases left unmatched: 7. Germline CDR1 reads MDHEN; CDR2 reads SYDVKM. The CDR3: CASSLTGGREKLFF. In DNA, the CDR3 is TGTGCCAGCAGCCTTACAGGGGGCCGGGAAAAACTGTTTTTT.

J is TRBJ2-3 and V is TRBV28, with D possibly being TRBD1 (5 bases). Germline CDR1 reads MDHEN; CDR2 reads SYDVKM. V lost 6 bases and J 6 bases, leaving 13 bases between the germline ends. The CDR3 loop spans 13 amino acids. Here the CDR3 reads CASSNPGFDTQYF. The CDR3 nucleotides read TGTGCCAGCAGCAATCCAGGGTTTGATACGCAGTATTTT.

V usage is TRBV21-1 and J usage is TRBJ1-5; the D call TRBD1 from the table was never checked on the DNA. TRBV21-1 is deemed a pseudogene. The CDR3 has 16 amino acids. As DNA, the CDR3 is TGTGCCAGCAGCAGCCGACAGTCGTATAGCAATCAGCCCCAGCATTTT. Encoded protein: CASSSRQSYSNQPQHF.

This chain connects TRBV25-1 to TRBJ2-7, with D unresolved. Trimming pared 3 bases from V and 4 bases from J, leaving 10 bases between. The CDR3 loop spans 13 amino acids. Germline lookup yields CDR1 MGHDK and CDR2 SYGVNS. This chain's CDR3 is CASSDRTRYEQYF. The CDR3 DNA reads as TGTGCCAGCAGTGACAGAACAAGATACGAGCAGTACTTC.

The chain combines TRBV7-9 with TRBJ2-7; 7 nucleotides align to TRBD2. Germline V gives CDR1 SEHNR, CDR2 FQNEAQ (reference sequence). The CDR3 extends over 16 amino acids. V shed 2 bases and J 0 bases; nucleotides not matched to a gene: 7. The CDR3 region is CASSLPSGGLSYEQYF. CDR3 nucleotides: TGTGCCAGCAGCTTACCCTCGGGGGGACTCTCCTACGAGCAGTACTTC. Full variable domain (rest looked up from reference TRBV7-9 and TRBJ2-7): DTGVSQNPRHKITKRGQNVTFRCDPISEHNRLYWYRQTLGQGPEFLTYFQNEAQLEKSRLLSDRFSAERPKGSFSTLEIQRTEQGDSAMYLCASSLPSGGLSYEQYFGPGTRLTVT.